Sequencing of this T cell receptor beta chain was carried out in a study of blood T cell repertoires in COVID-19. As for the study in general: Whether acute or convalescent, the COVID-19 samples came from the United States, Italy and Spain.

CDR1 is SGHDT and CDR2 is YYEEEE in the germline V gene. This CDR3 comprises 15 residues. V was pared by 2 bases and J by 4 bases, with 4 bases of the junction left unmatched. In the study's own analysis: Using reference gene primer amplification, nucleated cell counts were estimated. Assay: immunoSEQ multiplex PCR; the TCRdb copy retains only in-frame clones and omits some. The DNA was the basis for D and trimming; V, J and clone size are from that table. The sample yields approximately 140,000 clones, 88% seen once. The TCR comes from a woman aged 60 to 75 with acute or convalescent COVID-19. Material for sequencing was peripheral blood. The chain combines TRBV5-6 with TRBJ1-4; 8 bases line up with TRBD1. Written as DNA, the CDR3 is TGTGCCAGCAGCTTCGGGACAGGCGTTAATGAAAAACTGTTTTTT. Amino acids: CASSFGTGVNEKLFF. The entire variable domain, with the rest obtained from reference TRBV5-6 and TRBJ1-4, is as follows: DAGVTQSPTHLIKTRGQQVTLRCSPKSGHDTVSWYQQALGQGPQFIFQYYEEEERQRGNFPDRFSGHQFPNYSSELNVNALLLGDSALYLCASSFGTGVNEKLFFGSGTQLSVL.